The clone carrying this T cell receptor beta chain was counted only a few times. Its specificity is unknown. The source of the sample is a study of blood T cells in healthy people across ages. Study results and limitations: When set beside aged donors, long-lived donors presented more naive CD4+ cells and higher diversity.

Healthy Russian Caucasian donors spanned ages roughly 6 to 100 years. Germline-derived CDR1 and CDR2 are DFQATT and SNEGSKA (reference sequence). V shed 5 bases, J shed 5 bases, and the junction held 16 bases outside the gene matches. The CDR3 runs 16 residues. Using a J-beta primer mix together with a sample-barcoded 5' primer, a second PCR was run for about 6 to 11 cycles. Template switching added a 12-random-nucleotide identifier to every cDNA molecule. TCRdb reprocessed the 5' RACE reads via MiXCR and lists one record per CDR3 protein. The sample consists of nearly 800,000 distinct CDR3 sequences, approximately 60% of them appearing once.

The sample taken for sequencing was blood. The sequence derives from a man aged 35 to 55 in good health. The rearrangement joins TRBV20-1 to TRBJ2-5; 8 positions agree with TRBD1. CDR3 coding DNA: TGCAGTGCTGGAGCCCTACTCAGGGGGCGCGAGGAGACCCAGTACTTC. Translating it yields CSAGALLRGREETQYF.